Listed here is a single T cell receptor (beta chain). Produced via immunoSEQ multiplex PCR; TCRdb's table is partial and in-frame only. The sample consists of roughly 80,000 clones, almost 85% of them appearing once. The record originates from a study of blood T cell repertoires in COVID-19. Study context: The samples span acute and convalescent COVID-19 from the United States, Italy and Spain.

CDR1 SGHRS and CDR2 YFSETQ come from the germline V gene. The CDR3 consists of 15 residues. V gave up 4 bases and J gave up 3 bases, with 16 bases separating them. The source of this sequence is a man of 80 years or more with acute or convalescent COVID-19. V and J are TRBV5-1 and TRBJ1-1, with D unresolved. What was sequenced was peripheral blood. This CDR3 is CASSPLVGGDTEAFF. CDR3 coding DNA: TGCGCCAGCAGCCCCCTGGTCGGAGGCGACACTGAAGCTTTCTTT.